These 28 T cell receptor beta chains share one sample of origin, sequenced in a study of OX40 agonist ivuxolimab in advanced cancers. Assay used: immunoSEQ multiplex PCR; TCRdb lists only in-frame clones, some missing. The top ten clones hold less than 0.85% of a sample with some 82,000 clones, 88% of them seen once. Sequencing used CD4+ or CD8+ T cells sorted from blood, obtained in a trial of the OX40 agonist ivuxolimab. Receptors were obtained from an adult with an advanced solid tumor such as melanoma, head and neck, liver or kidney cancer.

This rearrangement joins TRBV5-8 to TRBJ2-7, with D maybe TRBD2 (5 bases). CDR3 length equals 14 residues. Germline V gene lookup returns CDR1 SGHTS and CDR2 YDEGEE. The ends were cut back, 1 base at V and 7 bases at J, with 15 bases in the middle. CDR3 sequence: CASSLLGDRREQYF. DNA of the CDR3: TGTGCCAGCAGCTTGCTCGGGGATAGGAGAGAGCAGTACTTC. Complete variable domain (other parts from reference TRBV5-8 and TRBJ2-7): EAGVTQSPTHLIKTRGQQATLRCSPISGHTSVYWYQQALGLGLQFLLWYDEGEERNRGNFPPRFSGRQFPNYSSELNVNALELEDSALYLCASSLLGDRREQYFGPGTRLTVT.

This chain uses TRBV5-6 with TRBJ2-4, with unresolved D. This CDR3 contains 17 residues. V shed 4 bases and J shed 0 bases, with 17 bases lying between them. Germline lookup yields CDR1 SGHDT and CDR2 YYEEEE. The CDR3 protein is CASSTDRLLVAKNIQYF. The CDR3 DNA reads TGTGCCAGCAGCACCGACCGCCTTCTTGTAGCCAAAAACATTCAGTACTTC.

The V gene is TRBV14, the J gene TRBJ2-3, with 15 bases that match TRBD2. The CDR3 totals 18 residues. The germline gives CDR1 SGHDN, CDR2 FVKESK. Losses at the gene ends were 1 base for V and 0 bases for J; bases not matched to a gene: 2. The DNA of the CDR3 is TGTGCCAGCAGCCAAGGGGGGACTAGCGGGAGGAGCACAGATACGCAGTATTTT. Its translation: CASSQGGTSGRSTDTQYF.

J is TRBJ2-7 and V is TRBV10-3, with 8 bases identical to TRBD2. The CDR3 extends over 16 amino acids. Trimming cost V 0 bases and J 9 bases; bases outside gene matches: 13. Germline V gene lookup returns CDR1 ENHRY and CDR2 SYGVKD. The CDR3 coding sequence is TGTGCCATCAGTGAGTCAGGCGCGGGAGGTCCTGTTCGGCAGTACTTC. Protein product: CAISESGAGGPVRQYF.

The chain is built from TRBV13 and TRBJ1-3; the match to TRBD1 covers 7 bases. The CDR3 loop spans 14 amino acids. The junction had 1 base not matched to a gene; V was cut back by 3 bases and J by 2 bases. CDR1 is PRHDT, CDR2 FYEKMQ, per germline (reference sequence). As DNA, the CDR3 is TGTGCCAGCAGCTTCGGGACAGCTGGAAACACCATATATTTT. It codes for CASSFGTAGNTIYF.

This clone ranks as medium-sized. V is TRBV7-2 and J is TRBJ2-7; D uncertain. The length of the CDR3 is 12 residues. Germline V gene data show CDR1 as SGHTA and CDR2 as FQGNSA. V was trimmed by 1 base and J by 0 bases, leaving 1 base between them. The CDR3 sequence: CASSLVSYEQYF. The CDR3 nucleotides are TGTGCCAGCAGCTTAGTCTCCTACGAGCAGTACTTC. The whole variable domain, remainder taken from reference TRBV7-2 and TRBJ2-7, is GAGVSQSPSNKVTEKGKDVELRCDPISGHTALYWYRQSLGQGLEFLIYFQGNSAPDKSGLPSDRFSAERTGGSVSTLTIQRTQQEDSAVYLCASSLVSYEQYFGPGTRLTVT.

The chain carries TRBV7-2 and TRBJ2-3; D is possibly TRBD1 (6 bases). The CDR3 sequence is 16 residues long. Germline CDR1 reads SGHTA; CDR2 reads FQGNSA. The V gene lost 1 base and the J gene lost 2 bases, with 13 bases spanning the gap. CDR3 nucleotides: TGTGCCAGCAGCTTAGGTGGACAGATTATCACAGATACGCAGTATTTT. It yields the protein CASSLGGQIITDTQYF. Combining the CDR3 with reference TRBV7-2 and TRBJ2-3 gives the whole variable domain GAGVSQSPSNKVTEKGKDVELRCDPISGHTALYWYRQSLGQGLEFLIYFQGNSAPDKSGLPSDRFSAERTGGSVSTLTIQRTQQEDSAVYLCASSLGGQIITDTQYFGPGTRLTVL.

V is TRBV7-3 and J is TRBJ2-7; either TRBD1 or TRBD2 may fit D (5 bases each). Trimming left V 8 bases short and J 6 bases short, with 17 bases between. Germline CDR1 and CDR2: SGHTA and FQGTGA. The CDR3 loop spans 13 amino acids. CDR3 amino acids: CASSGLPNGEQYF. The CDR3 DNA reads TGTGCCAGCTCGGGGCTACCTAATGGCGAGCAGTACTTC.

CDR3 amino acids: CATSSPPKAFF. CDR3 nucleotide sequence: TGTGCCACCAGCAGCCCGCCCAAGGCTTTCTTT. The chain uses TRBV15 and TRBJ1-1; no reliable D call. V was cut by 3 bases and J by 11 bases, with 10 bases left in between. Germline assignment: CDR1 LNHNV and CDR2 YYDKDF (reference sequence). The CDR3 is 11 amino acids.

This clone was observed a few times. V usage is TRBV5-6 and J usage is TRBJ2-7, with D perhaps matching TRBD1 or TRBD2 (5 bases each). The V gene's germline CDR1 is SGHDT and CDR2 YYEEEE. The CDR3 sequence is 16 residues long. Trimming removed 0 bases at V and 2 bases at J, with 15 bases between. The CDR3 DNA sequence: TGTGCCAGCAGCTTGGCGGGGCAGCTCTCAACCTACGAGCAGTACTTC. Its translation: CASSLAGQLSTYEQYF.

CDR3 nucleotides: TGTGCCAGCAGTGAAACAGGGGAAGGAAGTGAAAAACTGTTTTTT. Translating it yields CASSETGEGSEKLFF. V is TRBV6-1 and J is TRBJ1-4, with TRBD1 matching 7 bases. Germline CDR1 is MNHNS and CDR2 is SASEGT. Trimming took 2 bases from V and 7 from J; bases not matched to a gene: 7. There are 15 residues in the CDR3.

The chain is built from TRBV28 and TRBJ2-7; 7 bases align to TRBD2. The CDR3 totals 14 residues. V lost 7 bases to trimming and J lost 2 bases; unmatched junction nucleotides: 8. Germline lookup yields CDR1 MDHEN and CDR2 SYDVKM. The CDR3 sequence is CASNLWGGTYEQYF. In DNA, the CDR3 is TGTGCCAGCAACCTGTGGGGGGGAACCTACGAGCAGTACTTC.

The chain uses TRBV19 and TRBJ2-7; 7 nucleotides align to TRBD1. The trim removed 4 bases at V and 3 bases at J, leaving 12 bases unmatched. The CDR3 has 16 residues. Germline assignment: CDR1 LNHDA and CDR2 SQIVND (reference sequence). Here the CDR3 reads CASSSSTGVGSYEQYF. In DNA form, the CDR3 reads TGTGCCAGTAGTAGTTCCACAGGGGTGGGAAGCTACGAGCAGTACTTC.

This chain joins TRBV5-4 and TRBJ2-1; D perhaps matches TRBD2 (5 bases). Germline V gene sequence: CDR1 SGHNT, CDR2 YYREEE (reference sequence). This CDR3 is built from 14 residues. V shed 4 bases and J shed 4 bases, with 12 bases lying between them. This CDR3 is CASSLGLSYNEQFF. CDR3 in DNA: TGTGCCAGCAGCCTCGGACTCTCGTACAATGAGCAGTTCTTC.

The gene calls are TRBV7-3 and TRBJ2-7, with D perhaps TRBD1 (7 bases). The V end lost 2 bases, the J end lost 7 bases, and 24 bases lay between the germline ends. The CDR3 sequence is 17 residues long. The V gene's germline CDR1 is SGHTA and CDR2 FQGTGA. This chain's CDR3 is CASSLLPAGQSEGEQYF. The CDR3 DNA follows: TGTGCCAGCAGCTTACTCCCCGCGGGACAGAGTGAGGGAGAGCAGTACTTC.

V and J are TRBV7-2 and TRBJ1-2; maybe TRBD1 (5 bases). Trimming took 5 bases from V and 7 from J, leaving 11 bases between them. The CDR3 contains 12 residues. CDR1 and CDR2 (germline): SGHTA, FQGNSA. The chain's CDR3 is CASSQGLGGYTF. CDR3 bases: TGTGCCAGCAGCCAGGGACTGGGTGGCTACACCTTC.

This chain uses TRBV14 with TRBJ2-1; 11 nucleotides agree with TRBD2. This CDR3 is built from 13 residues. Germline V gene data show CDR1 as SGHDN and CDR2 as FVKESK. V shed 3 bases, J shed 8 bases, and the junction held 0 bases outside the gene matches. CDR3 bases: TGTGCCAGCAGCCAGGGACTAGCGGATGAGCAGTTCTTC. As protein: CASSQGLADEQFF.

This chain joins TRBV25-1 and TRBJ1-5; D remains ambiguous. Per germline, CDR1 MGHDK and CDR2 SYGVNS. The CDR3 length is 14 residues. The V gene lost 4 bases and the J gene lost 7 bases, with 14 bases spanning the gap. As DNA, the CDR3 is TGTGCCAGCAGTGGTTCCGGGCGGAGGCAGCCCCAGCATTTT. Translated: CASSGSGRRQPQHF. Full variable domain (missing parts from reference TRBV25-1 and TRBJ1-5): EADIYQTPRYLVIGTGKKITLECSQTMGHDKMYWYQQDPGMELHLIHYSYGVNSTEKGDLSSESTVSRIRTEHFPLTLESARPSHTSQYLCASSGSGRRQPQHFGDGTRLSIL.

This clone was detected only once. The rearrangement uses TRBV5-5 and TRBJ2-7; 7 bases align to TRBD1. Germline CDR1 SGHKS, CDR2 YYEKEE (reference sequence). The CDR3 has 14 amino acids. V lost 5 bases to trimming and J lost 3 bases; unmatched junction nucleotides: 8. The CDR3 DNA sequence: TGTGCCAGCAGACCACAGGGGCGAGGCTACGAGCAGTACTTC. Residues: CASRPQGRGYEQYF. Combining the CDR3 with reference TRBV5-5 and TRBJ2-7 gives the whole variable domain DAGVTQSPTHLIKTRGQQVTLRCSPISGHKSVSWYQQVLGQGPQFIFQYYEKEERGRGNFPDRFSARQFPNYSSELNVNALLLGDSALYLCASRPQGRGYEQYFGPGTRLTVT.

CDR3 nucleotide sequence: TGTGCCACCAGCAGAGACGGACAGGGGGACACTGAAGCTTTCTTT. Translated: CATSRDGQGDTEAFF. The chain uses TRBV15 and TRBJ1-1, with 10 bases that match TRBD1. The V and J ends lost 0 bases and 3 bases, in that order; junction bases with no gene match: 1. CDR1 LNHNV and CDR2 YYDKDF come from the germline V gene (reference sequence). CDR3 length equals 15 residues.

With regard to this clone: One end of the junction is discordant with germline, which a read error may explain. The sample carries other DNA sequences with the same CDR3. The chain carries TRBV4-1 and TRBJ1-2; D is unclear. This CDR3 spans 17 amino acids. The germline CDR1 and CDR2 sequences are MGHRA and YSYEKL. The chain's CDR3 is CASSQVSPSGISGGYTF. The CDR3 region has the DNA TGCGCCAGCAGCCAAGTTTCTCCGTCAGGTATTTCCGGCGGCTACACCTTT.

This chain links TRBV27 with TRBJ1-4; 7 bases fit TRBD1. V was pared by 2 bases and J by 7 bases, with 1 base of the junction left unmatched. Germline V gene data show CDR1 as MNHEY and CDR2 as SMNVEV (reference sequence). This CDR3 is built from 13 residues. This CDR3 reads CASSLNRGEKLFF. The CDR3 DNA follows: TGTGCCAGCAGTTTAAACAGGGGTGAAAAACTGTTTTTT.

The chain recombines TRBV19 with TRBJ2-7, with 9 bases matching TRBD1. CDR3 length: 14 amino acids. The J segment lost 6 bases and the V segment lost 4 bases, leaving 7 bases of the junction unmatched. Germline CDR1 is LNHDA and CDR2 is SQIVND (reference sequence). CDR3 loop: CASSRGQGDLEQYF. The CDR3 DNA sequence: TGTGCCAGTAGTAGGGGACAGGGAGACCTCGAGCAGTACTTC.

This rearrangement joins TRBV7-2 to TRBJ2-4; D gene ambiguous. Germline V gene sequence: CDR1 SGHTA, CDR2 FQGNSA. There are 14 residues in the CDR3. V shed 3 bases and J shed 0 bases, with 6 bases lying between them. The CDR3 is CASSFELAKNIQYF. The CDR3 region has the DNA TGTGCCAGCAGCTTCGAGCTAGCCAAAAACATTCAGTACTTC.

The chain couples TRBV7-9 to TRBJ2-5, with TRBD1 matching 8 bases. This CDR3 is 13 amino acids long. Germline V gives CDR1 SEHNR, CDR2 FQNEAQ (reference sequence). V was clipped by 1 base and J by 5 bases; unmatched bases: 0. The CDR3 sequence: CASSLGQGETQYF. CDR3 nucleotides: TGTGCCAGCAGCTTAGGACAGGGGGAGACCCAGTACTTC.

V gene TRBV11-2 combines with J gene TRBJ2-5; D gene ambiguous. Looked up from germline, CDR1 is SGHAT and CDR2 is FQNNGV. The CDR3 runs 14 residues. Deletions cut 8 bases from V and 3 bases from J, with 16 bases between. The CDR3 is CASHPRPSEETQYF. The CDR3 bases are TGTGCCAGCCACCCCAGACCATCTGAAGAGACCCAGTACTTC.

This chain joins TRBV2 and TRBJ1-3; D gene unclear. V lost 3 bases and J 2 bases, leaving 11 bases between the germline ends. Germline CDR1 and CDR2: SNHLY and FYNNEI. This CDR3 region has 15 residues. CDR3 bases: TGTGCCAGCAGTGATGGCCTTGCGACTGGAAACACCATATATTTT. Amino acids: CASSDGLATGNTIYF.

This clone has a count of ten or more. CDR3 region: CAISPGGTGGQETQYF. The CDR3 DNA is TGTGCCATCAGTCCTGGAGGGACAGGGGGACAAGAGACCCAGTACTTC. The rearrangement links TRBV10-3 to TRBJ2-5, with TRBD1 identical over 11 bases. The CDR3 runs 16 residues. CDR1 is ENHRY, CDR2 SYGVKD, per germline. The junction had 7 bases not matched to a gene; V was cut back by 5 bases and J by 2 bases.